Below are 18 T cell receptor beta chains sequenced from a single sample in a study of cytomegalovirus exposure and HLA in healthy donors. Amplification used 60 Vbeta primers and 13 Jbeta primers. Sequencing used immunoSEQ multiplex PCR; TCRdb keeps in-frame clones, though not all of them. The sample has roughly 170,000 clones, 80% to 90% seen once. Sequences were obtained from PBMCs. The source of these receptors is a girl aged 2-10 years in good health and CMV-seropositive.

V gene TRBV5-4 combines with J gene TRBJ2-5, with 8 positions matching TRBD2. This CDR3 region has 15 residues. Looked up from germline, CDR1 is SGHNT and CDR2 is YYREEE (reference sequence). J gave up 3 bases and V 0 bases, and 4 bases lay outside the gene matches. CDR3 sequence reads: CASSLAELAEETQYF. The CDR3 DNA sequence: TGTGCCAGCAGCTTGGCCGAACTAGCGGAAGAGACCCAGTACTTC.

The chain couples TRBV5-4 to TRBJ2-5; a weak D match, TRBD1 (6 bases). This CDR3 has 13 residues. CDR1 is SGHNT and CDR2 is YYREEE in the germline V gene (reference sequence). Trimming left V 2 bases short and J 5 bases short, with 10 bases between. CDR3 loop: CASSFQGSETQYF. CDR3 nucleotide sequence: TGTGCCAGCAGCTTCCAGGGGTCGGAGACCCAGTACTTC.

Comment on this clone: This sample includes further DNA sequences coding for the same CDR3. The chain has TRBV11-1 and TRBJ1-1, with 8 nucleotides matching TRBD1. This CDR3 is 17 amino acids long. Germline CDR1 reads SGHAT; CDR2 reads FQDESV (reference sequence). The V and J ends lost 2 bases and 0 bases, in that order; junction bases with no gene match: 8. CDR3 coding DNA: TGTGCCAGCAGCTTACCCGGACAGGGTATAATGAACACTGAAGCTTTCTTT. It specifies CASSLPGQGIMNTEAFF.

This rearrangement joins TRBV5-4 to TRBJ1-2, with D possibly TRBD1 on 5 matching bases. This CDR3 has 15 amino acids. Trimming pared 0 bases from V and 2 bases from J, leaving 11 bases between. The germline gives CDR1 SGHNT, CDR2 YYREEE (reference sequence). Here the CDR3 DNA reads TGTGCCAGCAGCTTGGTGATGGGGGGGAACTATGGCTACACCTTC. Translated: CASSLVMGGNYGYTF. Full variable domain (missing parts from reference TRBV5-4 and TRBJ1-2): ETGVTQSPTHLIKTRGQQVTLRCSSQSGHNTVSWYQQALGQGPQFIFQYYREEENGRGNFPPRFSGLQFPNYSSELNVNALELDDSALYLCASSLVMGGNYGYTFGSGTRLTVV.

V usage is TRBV28 and J usage is TRBJ2-7; D may be TRBD1 (7 bases). The CDR3 has 13 amino acids. Germline V gene sequence: CDR1 MDHEN, CDR2 SYDVKM. V was shortened by 4 bases and J by 6 bases, with 13 bases between the two germline ends. The CDR3 DNA is TGTGCCAGCAGTTCCAATCAGGGGGGCGAGCAGTACTTC. The encoded protein is CASSSNQGGEQYF. The full variable domain, its missing parts supplied by reference TRBV28 and TRBJ2-7, is DVKVTQSSRYLVKRTGEKVFLECVQDMDHENMFWYRQDPGLGLRLIYFSYDVKMKEKGDIPEGYSVSREKKERFSLILESASTNQTSMYLCASSSNQGGEQYFGPGTRLTVT.

V usage is TRBV29-1 and J usage is TRBJ1-1; D is undetermined. Trimming cost V 7 bases and J 4 bases, with 25 bases left between them. Germline values: CDR1 SQVTM, CDR2 ANQGSEA. CDR3 length: 16 amino acids. CDR3 amino acids: CSAKTYAGPAGTEAFF. The CDR3 DNA sequence: TGCAGCGCGAAGACCTACGCGGGCCCAGCGGGCACTGAAGCTTTCTTT.

The DNA for the CDR3 is TGTGCCAGCAGCGCCTTCGGACAGAGCAATCAGCCCCAGCATTTT. This translates into CASSAFGQSNQPQHF. The chain is built from TRBV5-5 and TRBJ1-5; the D gene is possibly TRBD1 (6 bases). V lost 4 bases, J lost 1 base, and 12 bases lay in between. Germline-derived CDR1 and CDR2 are SGHKS and YYEKEE (reference sequence). The CDR3 runs to 15 residues.

The V and J genes are TRBV11-3 and TRBJ1-3; possible D gene TRBD1, 6 bases. The CDR3 has 15 residues. Germline CDR1 reads SGHNT; CDR2 reads YENEEA. Trimming shortened V by 1 base and J by 2 bases, and 9 bases separated the two germline ends. In nucleotides, the CDR3 is TGTGCCAGCAGCTTAGGAGGGGACACTGGAAACACCATATATTTT. Translating it yields CASSLGGDTGNTIYF. Looking up the rest from reference TRBV11-3 and TRBJ1-3 gives the full variable domain: EAGVVQSPRYKIIEKKQPVAFWCNPISGHNTLYWYLQNLGQGPELLIRYENEEAVDDSQLPKDRFSAERLKGVDSTLKIQPAELGDSAVYLCASSLGGDTGNTIYFGEGSWLTVV.

The V and J genes are TRBV30 and TRBJ2-7; 11 positions match TRBD1. V trimming: 3 bases; J trimming: 9 bases; junction bases outside the gene matches: 7. CDR3 length: 13 amino acids. Germline CDR1 and CDR2: GTSNPN and SVGIG (reference sequence). The CDR3 reads CAWSKGQGVGQYF. The CDR3 DNA is TGTGCCTGGAGCAAGGGACAGGGGGTCGGGCAGTACTTC.

The rearrangement links TRBV18 to TRBJ1-2, with D possibly matching TRBD1 (5 bases). The CDR3 extends over 13 amino acids. Germline assignment: CDR1 KGHSH and CDR2 LQKENI. V lost 3 bases and J 8 bases, leaving 13 bases between the germline ends. CDR3 amino acids: CASSPGQGAGYTF. In DNA, the CDR3 is TGTGCCAGCTCACCTGGGCAGGGCGCCGGCTACACCTTC.

This clone was detected only once. The chain carries TRBV9 and TRBJ2-7; the match to TRBD1 covers 8 bases. In germline, CDR1 is SGDLS, CDR2 YYNGEE. The CDR3 has 15 residues. V shed 2 bases and J 5 bases; nucleotides not matched to a gene: 9. The CDR3 region is CASSVLSQGADEQYF. DNA for the CDR3: TGTGCCAGCAGCGTCCTCTCCCAGGGGGCGGACGAGCAGTACTTC.

This chain uses TRBV5-1 with TRBJ1-1, with TRBD1 as a possible D gene (6 bases). V lost 3 bases, J lost 6 bases, and 15 bases lay in between. Germline values: CDR1 SGHRS, CDR2 YFSETQ. This CDR3 has 14 residues. The CDR3: CASSSTGFLAEAFF. Here the CDR3 DNA reads TGCGCCAGCAGCTCTACAGGGTTTTTAGCTGAAGCTTTCTTT.

The chain has TRBV6-5 and TRBJ2-7; 9 bases agree with TRBD1. Losses at the gene ends were 4 bases for V and 5 bases for J; bases not matched to a gene: 9. The CDR3 has 15 amino acids. Germline V lookup: CDR1 MNHEY, CDR2 SVGAGI. This CDR3 reads CASSFGTGLGDEQYF. CDR3 in DNA: TGTGCCAGCAGTTTCGGGACAGGGCTAGGGGACGAGCAGTACTTC.

V is TRBV9 and J is TRBJ2-1; TRBD2 agrees at 7 bases. CDR1 and CDR2 from the germline V gene are SGDLS and YYNGEE. This CDR3 contains 16 residues. The J segment lost 4 bases and the V segment lost 7 bases, leaving 14 bases of the junction unmatched. In DNA, the CDR3 is TGTGCCAGCCACCCGGGGCGGGAGCTCGTTTACAATGAGCAGTTCTTC. This sequence encodes CASHPGRELVYNEQFF.

This chain joins TRBV5-4 and TRBJ2-3; TRBD2 matches 16 bases. Germline values: CDR1 SGHNT, CDR2 YYREEE (reference sequence). This CDR3 has 17 amino acids. V trimming: 3 bases; J trimming: 2 bases; junction bases outside the gene matches: 3. CDR3 sequence (DNA): TGTGCCAGCAGCTCGGGACTAGCGGGGGGGAACACAGATACGCAGTATTTT. Its translation is CASSSGLAGGNTDTQYF.

The chain uses TRBV28 and TRBJ1-2, with 7 bases lining up with TRBD1. The germline V gene has CDR1 MDHEN and CDR2 SYDVKM. J was trimmed by 7 bases and V by 2 bases; bases with no gene match: 7. The CDR3 sequence is 14 residues long. CDR3 amino acids: CASSLADRDPGYTF. CDR3 DNA sequence: TGTGCCAGCAGTTTAGCCGACAGGGACCCTGGCTACACCTTC.

The chain has TRBV2 and TRBJ2-1, with 10 bases that match TRBD2. The trim removed 8 bases at V and 8 bases at J, leaving 18 bases unmatched. Germline-derived CDR1 and CDR2 are SNHLY and FYNNEI. CDR3 size: 17 residues. This CDR3 reads CASGRGTSVNFWDEQFF. As DNA, the CDR3 is TGTGCCAGCGGTAGGGGGACTAGCGTTAATTTTTGGGATGAGCAGTTCTTC.

This clone appeared once. The chain joins TRBV29-1 to TRBJ1-5; tentative D call: TRBD1 (6 bases). The CDR3 is made up of 14 amino acids. Germline V gene sequence: CDR1 SQVTM, CDR2 ANQGSEA. V was pared by 7 bases and J by 5 bases, with 18 bases between. The CDR3 region is CSAKQGIGDQPQHF. CDR3 in DNA: TGCAGCGCTAAACAGGGAATTGGGGATCAGCCCCAGCATTTT.